The 4 T cell receptor beta chains below all came from one sample that was sequenced in a study of shared clonotypes between healthy human individuals. Naive CD8 isolation took CD45RO-negative cells positively selected for CCR7 and excluded terminally differentiated effector memory CD45RA+ cells. TCRdb's copy holds only in-frame clones and misses some; the assay was immunoSEQ multiplex PCR. The sample holds about 550,000 clones, around 95% seen once. The specimen was naive CD8+ T cells sorted from blood. The receptors derive from a woman younger than 45 in good health.

V gene TRBV7-9 combines with J gene TRBJ2-1; TRBD2 agrees at 11 bases. V gave up 5 bases and J gave up 0 bases; unmatched junction bases: 12. This CDR3 has 19 amino acids. The germline V gene has CDR1 SEHNR and CDR2 FQNEAQ (reference sequence). The CDR3 sequence is CASSPSPGTSGSSYNEQFF. The CDR3 DNA reads as TGTGCCAGCAGCCCTAGCCCTGGGACTAGCGGTAGCTCCTACAATGAGCAGTTCTTC. Full variable domain (outside the CDR3, taken from reference TRBV7-9 and TRBJ2-1): DTGVSQNPRHKITKRGQNVTFRCDPISEHNRLYWYRQTLGQGPEFLTYFQNEAQLEKSRLLSDRFSAERPKGSFSTLEIQRTEQGDSAMYLCASSPSPGTSGSSYNEQFFGPGTRLTVL.

The V call is TRBV5-1, the J call TRBJ2-7; a possible D gene is TRBD1 (6 bases). This CDR3 has 17 amino acids. The germline gives CDR1 SGHRS, CDR2 YFSETQ. V gave up 0 bases and J gave up 3 bases, with 19 bases separating them. The chain's CDR3 is CASSLVGSSLQGYEQYF. The CDR3 coding sequence is TGCGCCAGCAGCTTGGTGGGCTCTAGCCTACAGGGCTACGAGCAGTACTTC. Looking up the rest from reference TRBV5-1 and TRBJ2-7 gives the full variable domain: KAGVTQTPRYLIKTRGQQVTLSCSPISGHRSVSWYQQTPGQGLQFLFEYFSETQRNKGNFPGRFSGRQFSNSRSEMNVSTLELGDSALYLCASSLVGSSLQGYEQYFGPGTRLTVT.

This sequence joins TRBV10-3 and TRBJ1-5; no clear D gene. This CDR3 has 14 amino acids. With 3 bases removed from V and 3 bases from J, the gap between germline ends came to 9 bases. Germline V gene sequence: CDR1 ENHRY, CDR2 SYGVKD. The CDR3 DNA reads as TGTGCCATCAGTGATTTGGCAGACAATCAGCCCCAGCATTTT. Protein product: CAISDLADNQPQHF.

This chain connects TRBV27 to TRBJ2-7, with TRBD1 matching 12 bases. Germline-derived CDR1 and CDR2 are MNHEY and SMNVEV (reference sequence). Germline trimming cut 3 bases from V and 7 bases from J; bases unmatched to any gene: 7. This CDR3 contains 15 residues. CDR3 nucleotide sequence: TGTGCCAGCAGTTTGGGACAGGGGGCAGGTAGGGAGCAGTACTTC. It encodes CASSLGQGAGREQYF.